The sample holds many counts of the clone carrying this T cell receptor beta chain. This entry belongs to a study of human T cells and chemical hapten exposure. Documented time point: patch test 2, 6 weeks after DPC sensitization. Treatment noted: therapeutic diphenylcyclopropenone sensitization with weekly scalp DPC. V lost 2 bases and J 4 bases, leaving 9 bases between the germline ends. Germline lookup yields CDR1 GTSNPN and CDR2 SVGIG (reference sequence). The CDR3 runs 13 residues. TCRdb independently ran MiXCR on the RACE reads; one entry per CDR3 protein. In the table there are approximately 85,000 distinct CDR3 sequences, more than 8.5% of which are singletons.

This sequence was found in a woman younger than 45 with alopecia areata. Some clones in this sample may be carry-over from other donors' samples. The sample in question was whole blood, obtained in connection with sensitization to the hapten diphenylcyclopropenone (DPC). The chain recombines TRBV30 with TRBJ1-3; D ambiguous. CDR3 sequence (DNA): TGTGCCTGGAGTTCCGGGGTGGGAAACACCATATATTTT. This translates into CAWSSGVGNTIYF.